The 26 T cell receptor beta chains reported below all come from one sample, sequenced in a study of T cell clones after liver transplantation. Data came from immunoSEQ multiplex PCR; TCRdb stores just in-frame clones and leaves some out. Of tens of thousands of clones detected, over 80% appear once; the ten largest clones hold 0.45% to 0.55%. Material: CD4+ T cells from blood, obtained almost 47 months after liver transplant. These receptors were collected from a human patient who received a liver transplant. The T cells may come from the graft donor.

The chain couples TRBV7-2 to TRBJ1-3; 8 nucleotides match TRBD1. Looked up from germline, CDR1 is SGHTA and CDR2 is FQGNSA. V was clipped by 5 bases and J by 3 bases; unmatched bases: 3. This CDR3 has 14 amino acids. The chain's CDR3 is CASSHGTGGNTIYF. DNA of the CDR3: TGTGCCAGCAGCCACGGGACAGGTGGAAACACCATATATTTT.

This clone was observed once. The CDR3 sequence: CASSLFGRVLSYEQYF. CDR3 nucleotides: TGTGCCAGCAGTTTATTTGGGAGGGTACTCTCCTACGAGCAGTACTTC. This chain joins TRBV28 and TRBJ2-7, with 7 bases aligning to TRBD2. The germline V gene encodes CDR1 MDHEN and CDR2 SYDVKM. With 1 base clipped from V and 0 bases from J, the junction kept 6 bases outside the gene matches. The length of the CDR3 is 16 residues.

The chain carries TRBV27 and TRBJ2-7; TRBD1 matches at 9 bases. The junction had 6 bases not matched to a gene; V was cut back by 5 bases and J by 4 bases. This CDR3 spans 14 amino acids. The V gene's germline CDR1 is MNHEY and CDR2 SMNVEV (reference sequence). DNA of the CDR3: TGTGCCAGCAGTAAGGGACAGGGAGCGTACGAGCAGTACTTC. The encoded protein is CASSKGQGAYEQYF.

This clone was seen only a few times. The chain combines TRBV7-2 with TRBJ1-1, with TRBD1 as a possible D gene (6 bases). The germline V and J ends were trimmed by 5 bases and 1 base, with 8 bases remaining between them. Germline-derived CDR1 and CDR2 are SGHTA and FQGNSA. This CDR3 comprises 13 residues. The CDR3 nucleotides read TGTGCCAGCAGCGGACAGCCGAACACTGAAGCTTTCTTT. Protein sequence: CASSGQPNTEAFF.

The CDR3 DNA follows: TGTGCCAGTAGTATAAACCGAAACTCTGGAAACACCATATATTTT. This gives the protein CASSINRNSGNTIYF. The chain joins TRBV19 to TRBJ1-3, with unresolved D. There are 15 residues in the CDR3. Germline V gene lookup returns CDR1 LNHDA and CDR2 SQIVND (reference sequence). V gave up 2 bases and J gave up 0 bases, with 8 bases separating them. Together with reference TRBV19 and TRBJ1-3, the CDR3 gives the full variable domain: DGGITQSPKYLFRKEGQNVTLSCEQNLNHDAMYWYRQDPGQGLRLIYYSQIVNDFQKGDIAEGYSVSREKKESFPLTVTSAQKNPTAFYLCASSINRNSGNTIYFGEGSWLTVV.

In this sample, this clone turned up many times. The gene calls are TRBV7-8 and TRBJ2-7, with D perhaps matching TRBD1 or TRBD2 (6 bases each). Trimming stripped 5 bases from V and 5 bases from J, with 22 bases between. CDR3 length: 16 residues. Looked up from germline, CDR1 is SGHVS and CDR2 is FQNEAQ. In DNA, the CDR3 is TGTGCCAGCAGCCCCTTACTCCGGGGGCGCGCGAACGAGCAGTACTTC. Amino acids: CASSPLLRGRANEQYF.

This chain's CDR3 is CASSPYHLGSRGHTEAFF. DNA for the CDR3: TGTGCCAGCAGTCCCTATCATCTTGGCAGCCGGGGCCACACTGAAGCTTTCTTT. V gene TRBV28 combines with J gene TRBJ1-1; maybe TRBD1 (5 bases). Germline assignment: CDR1 MDHEN and CDR2 SYDVKM. This CDR3 contains 18 residues. V was shortened by 5 bases and J by 3 bases, with 25 bases between the two germline ends.

The V gene is TRBV6-1, the J gene TRBJ1-2, with a weak D call TRBD1 (6 bases). Trimming took 6 bases from V and 7 from J, leaving 21 bases between them. Germline lookup yields CDR1 MNHNS and CDR2 SASEGT. The length of the CDR3 is 15 residues. In DNA form, the CDR3 reads TGTGCCAGCAGGAGGTACAGGGTGGGGTACGGTGGCTACACCTTC. Translated, it gives CASRRYRVGYGGYTF.

V and J are TRBV6-6 and TRBJ1-5; TRBD1 is a possible D gene (5 bases). The CDR3 sequence is 16 residues long. The germline CDR1 and CDR2 sequences are MNHNY and SVGAGI (reference sequence). V dropped 0 bases and J dropped 0 bases, with 9 bases sitting between them. CDR3 sequence: CASSYSGPISNQPQHF. CDR3 in DNA: TGTGCCAGCAGTTACTCGGGGCCCATTAGCAATCAGCCCCAGCATTTT.

The gene calls are TRBV29-1 and TRBJ1-3; D might be TRBD1 (5 bases). Trimming shortened V by 1 base and J by 3 bases, and 13 bases separated the two germline ends. Germline V gene data show CDR1 as SQVTM and CDR2 as ANQGSEA. The CDR3 has 15 residues. The CDR3 spells CSVEGGGSFGNTIYF. In DNA, the CDR3 is TGCAGCGTTGAAGGCGGGGGGAGTTTTGGAAACACCATATATTTT.

This chain links TRBV28 with TRBJ2-7, with 7 bases fitting TRBD1. CDR3 size: 14 residues. V was pared by 5 bases and J by 6 bases, with 10 bases of the junction left unmatched. Looked up from germline, CDR1 is MDHEN and CDR2 is SYDVKM. The CDR3 DNA reads TGTGCCAGCAGTGTATCCGACAGGGATGCCGAGCAGTACTTC. This translates into CASSVSDRDAEQYF.

The chain links TRBV7-2 to TRBJ2-1, with D possibly being TRBD1 or TRBD2 (5 bases each). The length of the CDR3 is 14 residues. Trimming cost V 5 bases and J 6 bases, with 14 bases left between them. Germline CDR1 is SGHTA and CDR2 is FQGNSA. CDR3 in amino acids: CASSPRVGGNEQFF. The CDR3 region has the DNA TGTGCCAGCAGCCCAAGGGTTGGGGGCAATGAGCAGTTCTTC.

In nucleotides, the CDR3 is TGTGCCAGCAGCGAGCCTTCTCTAGATTACACCGGGGAGCTGTTTTTT. This sequence encodes CASSEPSLDYTGELFF. The chain carries TRBV9 and TRBJ2-2; D gene uncertain. The CDR3 is 16 amino acids. Germline CDR1 is SGDLS and CDR2 is YYNGEE. V lost 3 bases and J lost 3, with 15 bases in between.

The chain couples TRBV7-6 to TRBJ2-5, with 7 nucleotides matching TRBD1. The CDR3 sequence is 15 residues long. Germline-derived CDR1 and CDR2 are SGHVS and FNYEAQ. The J segment lost 1 base and the V segment lost 5 bases, leaving 7 bases of the junction unmatched. CDR3 in DNA: TGTGCCAGCAGCCCCAACAGGGGACCCCAAGAGACCCAGTACTTC. Translated: CASSPNRGPQETQYF.

The chain links TRBV18 to TRBJ2-7, with 7 bases lining up with TRBD1. The CDR3 covers 15 residues. CDR1 and CDR2 (germline): KGHSH, LQKENI. Trimming took 5 bases from V and 7 from J; bases not matched to a gene: 14. CDR3 in amino acids: CASSVARDSGTEQYF. CDR3 nucleotide sequence: TGTGCCAGCTCAGTCGCCCGGGACAGTGGAACAGAGCAGTACTTC.

J is TRBJ2-3 and V is TRBV2, with 11 bases identical to TRBD2. The CDR3 loop spans 16 amino acids. J lost 2 bases, V lost 6 bases, and 7 bases had no gene match. Germline loops: CDR1 SNHLY, CDR2 FYNNEI. CDR3 amino acids: CASSKLTSGTTDTQYF. The CDR3 nucleotides read TGTGCCAGCAGCAAACTGACTAGCGGGACCACAGATACGCAGTATTTT.

The CDR3, as DNA: TGTGCCAGCAGCTTCGGCTCCCACTCGAACACCGGGGAGCTGTTTTTT. Amino acid sequence: CASSFGSHSNTGELFF. The V and J genes are TRBV7-9 and TRBJ2-2, with unresolved D. V lost 3 bases and J 0 bases, leaving 11 bases between the germline ends. There are 16 residues in the CDR3. Germline V lookup: CDR1 SEHNR, CDR2 FQNEAQ (reference sequence).

V and J are TRBV14 and TRBJ2-3; TRBD1 is a possible D gene (6 bases). The V end lost 1 base, the J end lost 3 bases, and 14 bases lay between the germline ends. Germline V CDR1 and CDR2: SGHDN, FVKESK. The CDR3 covers 16 residues. Here the CDR3 DNA reads TGTGCCAGCAGCCAAGTAAGGGGGTTCGGTACAGATACGCAGTATTTT. This gives the protein CASSQVRGFGTDTQYF.

The rearrangement links TRBV5-1 to TRBJ2-1; D is unresolved. The germline V and J ends were trimmed by 4 bases and 3 bases, with 11 bases remaining between them. CDR1 and CDR2 from the germline V gene are SGHRS and YFSETQ. The CDR3 covers 14 residues. The CDR3 DNA reads as TGCGCCAGCAGCCGAACTCCCGACTACAATGAGCAGTTCTTC. It codes for CASSRTPDYNEQFF. Full variable domain (rest looked up from reference TRBV5-1 and TRBJ2-1): KAGVTQTPRYLIKTRGQQVTLSCSPISGHRSVSWYQQTPGQGLQFLFEYFSETQRNKGNFPGRFSGRQFSNSRSEMNVSTLELGDSALYLCASSRTPDYNEQFFGPGTRLTVL.

This chain joins TRBV27 and TRBJ1-2; D is unresolved. V shed 3 bases and J shed 8 bases, with 16 bases lying between them. Germline V gene sequence: CDR1 MNHEY, CDR2 SMNVEV (reference sequence). This CDR3 comprises 14 residues. DNA for the CDR3: TGTGCCAGCAGTTTTAGGTTTCGGGGTTACGGCTACACCTTC. As protein: CASSFRFRGYGYTF.

This chain joins TRBV4-3 and TRBJ1-2; possible D gene TRBD1, 5 bases. V lost 0 bases and J 6 bases, leaving 11 bases between the germline ends. From germline, CDR1 is LGHNA and CDR2 YSLEER. This CDR3 region has 14 residues. The chain's CDR3 is CASSQDRGWDGYTF. For the CDR3, the DNA is TGCGCCAGCAGCCAAGATCGGGGGTGGGATGGCTACACCTTC.

The rearrangement uses TRBV28 and TRBJ2-1, with 13 bases fitting TRBD2. Germline CDR1 and CDR2: MDHEN and SYDVKM. Trimming removed 5 bases from V and 3 bases from J; junction bases left unmatched: 7. This CDR3 has 17 residues. Written as DNA, the CDR3 is TGTGCCAGCAGTCCTGGACTAGCGGGAGCGATCTACAATGAGCAGTTCTTC. Its protein product is CASSPGLAGAIYNEQFF.

The rearrangement uses TRBV7-3 and TRBJ2-3; no reliable D call. CDR1 SGHTA and CDR2 FQGTGA come from the germline V gene. V lost 4 bases and J 0 bases, leaving 11 bases between the germline ends. The CDR3 has 15 residues. The CDR3 protein is CASSSGQVSTDTQYF. The CDR3 DNA follows: TGTGCCAGCAGCTCGGGCCAGGTTAGCACAGATACGCAGTATTTT.

The chain uses TRBV7-9 and TRBJ1-2; TRBD1 is a possible D gene (5 bases). The CDR3 consists of 15 residues. Germline loops: CDR1 SEHNR, CDR2 FQNEAQ (reference sequence). Deletions cut 5 bases from V and 2 bases from J, with 15 bases between. The DNA for the CDR3 is TGTGCCAGCAGCGACCGGGGCGAAGGGAACTATGGCTACACCTTC. It translates to CASSDRGEGNYGYTF. The full variable domain, in which reference TRBV7-9 and TRBJ1-2 provide the parts outside the CDR3, is DTGVSQNPRHKITKRGQNVTFRCDPISEHNRLYWYRQTLGQGPEFLTYFQNEAQLEKSRLLSDRFSAERPKGSFSTLEIQRTEQGDSAMYLCASSDRGEGNYGYTFGSGTRLTVV.

The J gene is TRBJ2-2, the V gene TRBV2; 8 bases are shared with TRBD2. The CDR3 has 15 amino acids. Germline CDR1 and CDR2: SNHLY and FYNNEI. J gave up 3 bases and V 8 bases, and 8 bases lay outside the gene matches. The CDR3 DNA is TGTGCCAGCTCGGCCAACGGGAGGGACACCGGGGAGCTGTTTTTT. Protein product: CASSANGRDTGELFF.

The chain uses TRBV7-4 and TRBJ1-3; the D is unclear. This CDR3 spans 14 amino acids. V was cut by 1 base and J by 9 bases, with 13 bases left in between. CDR1 is SGHVT, CDR2 SQSDAQ, per germline. CDR3 DNA: TGTGCCAGCAGCTTAGTGCAATTCGATAGCACCATATATTTT. Translating gives CASSLVQFDSTIYF.